These 8 T cell receptor beta chains were all obtained from the same sample, sequenced in a study of shared clonotypes between healthy human individuals. Assay: immunoSEQ multiplex PCR; the TCRdb copy retains only in-frame clones and omits some. The data contain 2.3 million or so clones, approximately 95% of them seen just once; the ten biggest clones take up about 0.37%. What was sequenced was naive CD4+ T cells from PBMCs. Subset noted: CD45RA+ positively selected. The source is a man in his late teens or twenties in good health. Some clones in this sample may be carry-over from other donors' samples.

V gene TRBV9 combines with J gene TRBJ2-5; 7 bases match TRBD1. The germline V gene encodes CDR1 SGDLS and CDR2 YYNGEE. V lost 0 bases to trimming and J lost 5 bases; unmatched junction nucleotides: 10. The CDR3 totals 16 residues. CDR3 sequence reads: CASSVVGDRVWETQYF. CDR3 coding DNA: TGTGCCAGCAGCGTAGTAGGAGACAGGGTTTGGGAGACCCAGTACTTC. The entire variable domain, with the rest obtained from reference TRBV9 and TRBJ2-5, is as follows: DSGVTQTPKHLITATGQRVTLRCSPRSGDLSVYWYQQSLDQGLQFLIQYYNGEERAKGNILERFSAQQFPDLHSELNLSSLELGDSALYFCASSVVGDRVWETQYFGPGTRLLVL.

The chain links TRBV4-2 to TRBJ2-7; TRBD2 is a possible D gene (6 bases). The V gene lost 0 bases and the J gene lost 5 bases, with 14 bases spanning the gap. This CDR3 comprises 15 residues. Germline V gene lookup returns CDR1 LGHNA and CDR2 YNFKEQ. This chain's CDR3 is CASSQEGGVSDEQYF. As DNA, the CDR3 is TGTGCCAGCAGCCAAGAAGGAGGGGTAAGCGACGAGCAGTACTTC.

The rearrangement links TRBV9 to TRBJ2-7; D gene ambiguous. V lost 3 bases and J 2 bases, leaving 12 bases between the germline ends. Germline V gene sequence: CDR1 SGDLS, CDR2 YYNGEE. This CDR3 is 14 amino acids long. CDR3 loop: CASSADYGPYEQYF. CDR3 sequence (DNA): TGTGCCAGCAGCGCCGATTACGGCCCCTACGAGCAGTACTTC.

J is TRBJ2-7 and V is TRBV5-4; 9 bases match TRBD1. The V gene end was trimmed by 4 bases and the J gene end by 4 bases; junction bases not matched to a gene: 6. The CDR3 covers 14 residues. Germline CDR1 and CDR2: SGHNT and YYREEE (reference sequence). The CDR3 DNA reads as TGTGCCAGCAGCCCTACAGGGGGCGGGTACGAGCAGTACTTC. This codes for CASSPTGGGYEQYF. Supplemented by reference TRBV5-4 and TRBJ2-7, the full variable domain reads ETGVTQSPTHLIKTRGQQVTLRCSSQSGHNTVSWYQQALGQGPQFIFQYYREEENGRGNFPPRFSGLQFPNYSSELNVNALELDDSALYLCASSPTGGGYEQYFGPGTRLTVT.

As concerns this clone: Additional DNA sequences in this sample encode the identical CDR3. The chain carries TRBV28 and TRBJ1-2, with D maybe TRBD1 (6 bases). The germline CDR1 and CDR2 sequences are MDHEN and SYDVKM. Trimming left V 3 bases short and J 2 bases short, with 7 bases between. The CDR3 runs 13 residues. The CDR3 coding sequence is TGTGCCAGCAGTTTTAGGGGGAACTATGGCTACACCTTC. Its protein product is CASSFRGNYGYTF.

The sample holds one count of this clone. At the DNA level, this CDR3 is encoded by other sequences in the same sample as well. J is TRBJ1-3 and V is TRBV2; 9 bases match TRBD1. The CDR3 is 14 amino acids. With 6 bases clipped from V and 4 bases from J, the junction kept 4 bases outside the gene matches. Germline V gene lookup returns CDR1 SNHLY and CDR2 FYNNEI. The chain's CDR3 is CASRTGGSGNTIYF. Here the CDR3 DNA reads TGTGCCAGCAGGACAGGGGGATCCGGAAACACCATATATTTT.

The V gene is TRBV5-1, the J gene TRBJ2-4; weak D call: TRBD2 (5 bases). CDR1 and CDR2 (germline): SGHRS, YFSETQ. This CDR3 contains 14 residues. V lost 4 bases to trimming and J lost 8 bases, with 16 bases between them. The CDR3 reads CASSPEVVGYIQYF. Written as DNA, the CDR3 is TGCGCCAGCAGCCCGGAGGTGGTTGGATACATTCAGTACTTC.

The chain carries TRBV5-1 and TRBJ2-5; tentatively, D is TRBD1 (6 bases). Germline values: CDR1 SGHRS, CDR2 YFSETQ. The CDR3 loop spans 15 amino acids. V was pared by 3 bases and J by 5 bases, with 17 bases between. The DNA of the CDR3 is TGCGCCAGCAGCTCGACACAGGGTTTGGGGGAGACCCAGTACTTC. Its translation is CASSSTQGLGETQYF.